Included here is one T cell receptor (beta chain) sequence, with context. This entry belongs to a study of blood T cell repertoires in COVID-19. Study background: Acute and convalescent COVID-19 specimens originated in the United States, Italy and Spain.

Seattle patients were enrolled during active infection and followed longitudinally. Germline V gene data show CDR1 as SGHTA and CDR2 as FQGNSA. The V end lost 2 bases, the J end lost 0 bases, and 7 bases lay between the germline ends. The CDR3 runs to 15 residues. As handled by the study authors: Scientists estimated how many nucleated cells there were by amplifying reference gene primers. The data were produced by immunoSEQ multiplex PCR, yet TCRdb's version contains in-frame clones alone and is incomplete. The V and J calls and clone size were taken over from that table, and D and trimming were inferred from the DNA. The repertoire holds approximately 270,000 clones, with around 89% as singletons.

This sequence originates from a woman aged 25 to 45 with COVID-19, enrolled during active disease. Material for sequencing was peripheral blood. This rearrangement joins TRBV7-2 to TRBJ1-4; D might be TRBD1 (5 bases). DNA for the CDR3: TGTGCCAGCAGCTTACAACAGGCAACTAATGAAAAACTGTTTTTT. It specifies CASSLQQATNEKLFF.